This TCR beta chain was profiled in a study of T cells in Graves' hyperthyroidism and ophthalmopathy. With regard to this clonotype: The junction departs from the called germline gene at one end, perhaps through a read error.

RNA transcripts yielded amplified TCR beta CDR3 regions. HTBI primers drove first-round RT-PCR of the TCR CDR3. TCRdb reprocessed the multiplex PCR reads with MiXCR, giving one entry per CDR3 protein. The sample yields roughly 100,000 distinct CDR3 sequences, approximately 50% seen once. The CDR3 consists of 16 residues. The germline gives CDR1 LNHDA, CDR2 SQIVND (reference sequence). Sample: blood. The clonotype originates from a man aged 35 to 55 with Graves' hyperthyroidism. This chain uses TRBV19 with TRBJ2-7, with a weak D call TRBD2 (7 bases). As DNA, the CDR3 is TGTGCCAGTAGTGACCGAGGGGGGGGTAACCAAGAGGCCCAGCACTTC. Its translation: CASSDRGGGNQEAQHF.